This T cell receptor beta chain originates from a study of sequential checkpoint blockade in melanoma. Study details: Maintenance nivolumab came after either treatment sequence. Matched biopsies came pretreatment and at week 13 for about 24 patients. Study-wide points: About 30 times likelier clinical benefit followed increased tumor T-cell fraction and clonality.

TCRdb's copy holds only in-frame clones and misses some; the assay was immunoSEQ multiplex PCR. The table records about 12,000 clones, 26% of them present only once. This clone was picked up many times. Its antigen is unidentified. Germline CDR1 is MGHRA and CDR2 is YSYEKL. The CDR3 runs to 14 residues. Unmatched junction bases numbered 5, after V lost 4 bases and J lost 2 bases. Described treatment: randomized to nivolumab then ipilimumab (arm A) or the reverse (arm B). No patient had prior DNA-damaging chemotherapy. This clonotype was obtained from a human donor with melanoma. The sequences come from tumor tissue (inferred from file names), collected from a patient given nivolumab and ipilimumab in sequence. This chain connects TRBV4-1 to TRBJ2-7; 7 bases align to TRBD2. CDR3 in amino acids: CASSPGLPTYEQYF. The DNA of the CDR3 is TGCGCCAGCAGCCCGGGACTACCTACCTACGAGCAGTACTTC.